This T cell receptor beta chain was sequenced for a study of a mutant IDH1 vaccine in newly diagnosed glioma. Overall study: Week 35 held visit V12, while week 47 held visit V13. Study outcomes and limitations: In around 93% of patients, immune responses induced by the vaccine occurred.

Only in-frame clones appear in the TCRdb table, and some are missing; sequencing was by immunoSEQ multiplex PCR. The profile shows about 50,000 clones, about 85% of them singletons. Time point reported: week 35, safety follow-up. Vaccination used 300 ug of mutant IDH1 20-mer peptide per dose, with topical imiquimod. This clone was recorded once. Its antigen is still unknown. Per the germline V gene, CDR1 is MRHNA and CDR2 is SNTAGT. The CDR3 consists of 14 residues. The V and J ends lost 8 bases and 6 bases respectively, with 19 bases between them. V is TRBV6-4 and J is TRBJ1-2, with D unclear. This TCR was sampled from a woman aged 18-35 years with glioma. The starting material was PBMCs, obtained from a glioma patient whose treatment included an IDH1 peptide vaccine. The CDR3 DNA reads TGTGCCAGCGTACGGACCGGGTATTCGCATGGCTACACCTTC. As protein: CASVRTGYSHGYTF.